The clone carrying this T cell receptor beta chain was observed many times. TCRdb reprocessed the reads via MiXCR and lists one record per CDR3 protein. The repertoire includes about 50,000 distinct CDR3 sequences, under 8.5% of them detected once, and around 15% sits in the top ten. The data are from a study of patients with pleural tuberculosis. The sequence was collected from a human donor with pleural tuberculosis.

The CDR3 region has the DNA TGCAGTGCTAGATACCGGGACAGGGATGGTTCACCCCTCCACTTT. Encoded protein: CSARYRDRDGSPLHF. The V call is TRBV20-1, the J call TRBJ1-6; 9 bases line up with TRBD1. Germline loops: CDR1 DFQATT, CDR2 SNEGSKA (reference sequence). This CDR3 region has 15 residues. J gave up 9 bases and V 2 bases, and 8 bases lay outside the gene matches.